The source of this TCR beta chain is a study of T cell responses to AZD1222 COVID-19 vaccine. Points on this clone: Its target is unknown.

Whole-study results and caveats: Increases in Spike-specific TCR breadth and depth were seen after two AZD1222 doses. Baseline serology detected seropositivity in only six AZD1222 recipients. Clonal diversity may have been underestimated, and the donors were mostly white British, with more females than males.

V dropped 6 bases and J dropped 9; count of bases not matched to a gene: 2. Per the germline V gene, CDR1 is MNHEY and CDR2 is SVGAGI. The CDR3 has 13 residues. Produced via immunoSEQ multiplex PCR; TCRdb's table is partial and in-frame only. The sample has about 180,000 clones, about nine tenths seen once. The sequences come from peripheral blood, collected 28 days after the second AZD1222 dose. This clonotype originated in an adult who received the AZD1222 COVID-19 vaccine. The V and J genes are TRBV6-5 and TRBJ1-6; 10 bases line up with TRBD1. The CDR3: CASRGQGPSPLHF. For the CDR3, the DNA is TGTGCCAGCAGGGGACAGGGGCCTTCACCCCTCCACTTT.